This T cell receptor (beta chain) was recorded in a study of STAT5B mutations in CD4+ large granular lymphocyte leukemia. Study results and caveats: Compared with healthy controls (2/35), patient top clones favored TRBV06 (8/27). Data were not HLA-matched across samples. No patients shared main leukemic clonotypes, though less than 30% appeared at low frequency elsewhere.

Regarding this clone: Its antigen remains unidentified.

The assay was run at survey level. Profiling relied on immunoSEQ multiplex PCR, and the TCRdb table lists in-frame clones only, not all of them. This table has about 24,000 clones, around 72% appearing once. The CDR3 runs to 17 residues. Germline CDR1 and CDR2: SGHNT and YYREEE (reference sequence). V dropped 0 bases and J dropped 3 bases, with 13 bases sitting between them. Material: CD4+ T cells from blood buffy coats. This clonotype originated in a human donor in good health. The genes are TRBV5-4 and TRBJ2-6, with D possibly being TRBD1 or TRBD2 (6 bases each). This chain's CDR3 is CASSLEGGAFGANVLTF. CDR3 DNA sequence: TGTGCCAGCAGCTTGGAGGGGGGCGCTTTTGGGGCCAACGTCCTGACTTTC.